The subject of this entry is one T cell receptor (beta chain). The antigen remains undetermined. Assay runs were performed at deep level. The table came from immunoSEQ multiplex PCR; TCRdb's copy has only in-frame clones and leaves some out. The sample consists of some 600,000 clones, approximately 96% of them appearing once. In the naive CD8 group, cells lacked CD45RO and were positively selected for CCR7, so terminally differentiated effector memory CD45RA+ cells were left out. Germline values: CDR1 MNHEY, CDR2 SMNVEV (reference sequence). The CDR3 totals 16 residues. Trimming removed 6 bases at V and 2 bases at J, with 20 bases between. This record belongs to a study of shared clonotypes between healthy human individuals. Whole-study findings and limits: The low donor count limited represented genetic and exposure-history diversity.

This chain connects TRBV27 to TRBJ2-7; a possible D gene is TRBD1 (6 bases). Sequenced input: naive CD8+ T cells sorted from blood. The clonotype originates from a woman aged 25-40 years in good health. The CDR3 nucleotides are TGTGCCAGCAGGCCACTACAGGGTTATAACGCCTACGAGCAGTACTTC. The encoded protein is CASRPLQGYNAYEQYF.